Below, 10 T cell receptor beta chains from the same sample are listed, as sequenced in a study of T cell responses to AZD1222 COVID-19 vaccine. The assay was immunoSEQ multiplex PCR, and TCRdb's table has in-frame clones only and misses some. In the table there are around 33,000 clones, just over 90% of which are singletons. The source material was peripheral blood, sampled on day 0 of AZD1222 vaccination. Receptors originate from an adult in good health.

This chain links TRBV15 with TRBJ2-7; 7 bases map to TRBD2. Losses at the gene ends were 1 base for V and 2 bases for J; bases not matched to a gene: 2. The germline CDR1 and CDR2 sequences are LNHNV and YYDKDF (reference sequence). This CDR3 has 14 amino acids. CDR3 in amino acids: CATSRVGGAYEQYF. In DNA, the CDR3 is TGTGCCACCAGCAGAGTGGGGGGGGCCTACGAGCAGTACTTC.

The V call is TRBV27, the J call TRBJ1-5; D might be TRBD1 (6 bases). This CDR3 spans 15 amino acids. The V gene lost 3 bases and the J gene lost 4 bases, with 13 bases spanning the gap. In germline, CDR1 is MNHEY, CDR2 SMNVEV (reference sequence). The CDR3 here is CASSFAGTRNQPQHF. Here the CDR3 DNA reads TGTGCCAGCAGTTTTGCCGGGACACGAAATCAGCCCCAGCATTTT.

The chain links TRBV5-4 to TRBJ2-7, with 12 bases aligning to TRBD1. V lost 0 bases and J lost 6; bases outside the gene matches: 10. CDR1 is SGHNT, CDR2 YYREEE, per germline (reference sequence). The CDR3 runs to 17 residues. In DNA, the CDR3 is TGTGCCAGCAGCTTGGAGGTCGGGACAGGGGGCTTTCGCGAGCAGTACTTC. Residues: CASSLEVGTGGFREQYF.

The chain uses TRBV25-1 and TRBJ2-1, with TRBD2 matching 13 bases. Germline CDR1 is MGHDK and CDR2 is SYGVNS. Unmatched junction bases numbered 7, after V lost 4 bases and J lost 10 bases. This CDR3 is built from 15 residues. The CDR3 coding sequence is TGTGCCAGCAGTGGCGTTGGGACTAGCGGGGACGAGCAGTTCTTC. As protein: CASSGVGTSGDEQFF.

The chain recombines TRBV13 with TRBJ1-2, with a tentative D call TRBD1 (5 bases). Trimming shortened V by 3 bases and J by 4 bases, and 12 bases separated the two germline ends. Germline V gene lookup returns CDR1 PRHDT and CDR2 FYEKMQ (reference sequence). The CDR3 runs 14 residues. The chain's CDR3 is CASSLEQGSYGYTF. The CDR3 nucleotides read TGTGCCAGCAGCTTGGAGCAGGGTAGCTATGGCTACACCTTC.

The rearrangement joins TRBV4-3 to TRBJ1-6, with D unresolved. CDR3 length equals 16 residues. Trimming shortened V by 1 base and J by 7 bases, and 14 bases separated the two germline ends. Looked up from germline, CDR1 is LGHNA and CDR2 is YSLEER. CDR3 nucleotide sequence: TGCGCCAGCAGCCAAGGGCTCGGGGTGGGGAATTCACCCCTCCACTTT. The encoded protein is CASSQGLGVGNSPLHF.

The rearrangement joins TRBV18 to TRBJ2-1; D remains ambiguous. Germline loops: CDR1 KGHSH, CDR2 LQKENI. This CDR3 contains 18 residues. V dropped 5 bases and J dropped 2 bases, with 22 bases sitting between them. The CDR3 protein is CASSDGIGRSPTYNEQFF. The CDR3 coding sequence is TGTGCCAGCTCAGACGGTATCGGACGGAGTCCAACCTACAATGAGCAGTTCTTC.

The V call is TRBV5-1, the J call TRBJ2-2; D possibly corresponds to TRBD2 (5 bases). Germline CDR1 SGHRS, CDR2 YFSETQ. This CDR3 has 15 amino acids. V shed 3 bases and J shed 0 bases, with 9 bases lying between them. CDR3 nucleotide sequence: TGCGCCAGCAGCTCACTAGTAACGAACACCGGGGAGCTGTTTTTT. Encoded protein: CASSSLVTNTGELFF.

CDR3 amino acids: CASSQQWTYGYTF. The CDR3, as DNA: TGTGCCAGCAGCCAGCAATGGACATATGGCTACACCTTC. The rearrangement uses TRBV16 and TRBJ1-2, with a tentative D call TRBD1 (5 bases). The length of the CDR3 is 13 residues. The V and J ends lost 3 bases and 5 bases respectively, with 10 bases between them. Germline-derived CDR1 and CDR2 are KGHSY and FQNENV.

In this sample, this clone turned up once. V is TRBV10-1 and J is TRBJ2-3; D is perhaps TRBD1 or TRBD2 (6 bases each). This CDR3 has 12 residues. Trimming took off 3 bases at V and 9 bases at J, with 10 bases between the two ends. CDR1 is WNHNN, CDR2 SYGVQD, per germline (reference sequence). The CDR3 loop is CASSEGGTTQYF. The CDR3 bases are TGCGCCAGCAGTGAAGGGGGGACCACGCAGTATTTT.